This TCR beta chain was observed in a study of T-cell memory formation after mild COVID-19. Study-wide background: Largely, the TCR clusters proved donor specific. Overall study results and limits: Pre-infection memory harbored some responding clones, suggesting cross-reactive memory joined. CD8+ contracting clones occupied EMRA, while CD4+ ones occupied mainly CM and EM.

This clonotype was picked up a small number of times. The antigen is not known. The V gene's germline CDR1 is SGHRS and CDR2 YFSETQ. There are 16 residues in the CDR3. Trimming removed 2 bases from V and 2 bases from J; junction bases left unmatched: 3. TCRdb passed the 5' RACE reads through MiXCR, listing each CDR3 protein once. The table includes roughly 150,000 distinct CDR3 sequences, about an eighth detected once. The sequence was collected from a man between 18 and 35 years old who had mild COVID-19 (a few samples of this study predate the infection). Cell type and time point are not known. The sequenced sample consisted of PBMCs or a T cell subset sorted from them (not recorded which). This chain uses TRBV5-1 with TRBJ2-1; TRBD2 matches at 11 bases. The CDR3 bases are TGCGCCAGCAGCTTCAGACTAGCGGGGACCTACAATGAGCAGTTCTTC. Translated: CASSFRLAGTYNEQFF.